These T cell receptor beta chains were read from a single sample in a study of blood T cell repertoires in COVID-19. Here immunoSEQ multiplex PCR was the method, and the copy in TCRdb shows in-frame clones only, minus some. The table lists a few hundred thousand clones, around 84% of them singletons, with more than 9% in the top ten. The sequencing sample was made of PBMCs or T cells enriched from blood (not recorded which). The source is a woman between 18 and 30 years old who had recovered from COVID-19. Each CDR3 is given with its conserved first and last residue. A D gene is named only where the DNA matches it firmly. Not every row has a clone size; where given, it reads once, few, many or a size class.

TRBV10-3	once	-	TRBJ2-5	12	TGTGCCATCAGTGAGGTCGAAGAGACCCAGTACTTC	CAISEVEETQYF
TRBV15	once	TRBD2	TRBJ2-1	16	TGTGCCACCAGCAGAGATCTCGGGACTAGTTTTGATGAGCAGTTCTTC	CATSRDLGTSFDEQFF
TRBV19	few	TRBD1	TRBJ1-1	16	TGTGCCAGTAGTCTAGGACAGGGGCACCTGAACACTGAAGCTTTCTTT	CASSLGQGHLNTEAFF
TRBV5-1	-	TRBD2	TRBJ2-7	15	TGCGCCAGCAGCTTTTCTGCGGGAGGGGACTACGAGCAGTACTTC	CASSFSAGGDYEQYF
TRBV5-8	-	-	TRBJ2-6	15	TGTGCCAGCAGCAACCGGGTGGGTGGGGCCAACGTCCTGACTTTC	CASSNRVGGANVLTF
TRBV27	-	-	TRBJ1-2	17	TGTGCCAGCAGTTTACGTCCGTTACTCCCGGGGTTCTATGGCTACACCTTC	CASSLRPLLPGFYGYTF
TRBV10-2	-	-	TRBJ1-6	13	TGCGCCAGCGGGGAAGGGGGTAATTCACCCCTCCACTTT	CASGEGGNSPLHF
TRBV19	-	TRBD1	TRBJ2-5	13	TGTGCCAGTAGACAGGGGGCAGGAGAGACCCAGTACTTC	CASRQGAGETQYF
TRBV4-1	-	TRBD2	TRBJ2-3	14	TGCGCCAGCAGCCTTAGCGGGAGTACAGATACGCAGTATTTT	CASSLSGSTDTQYF
TRBV10-3	-	-	TRBJ1-2	12	TGTGCCATCAGTGAGGGACTCTATGGCTACACCTTC	CAISEGLYGYTF
TRBV4-1	-	-	TRBJ1-3	16	TGCGCCAGCAGCCAAAGCGGACGGAGCTCTGGAAACACCATATATTTT	CASSQSGRSSGNTIYF
TRBV29-1	-	-	TRBJ1-1	20	TGCAGCGTTGAAGACCAGGGTTTGACAGCGCTTGGTGAACCATCCGCTGAAGCTTTCTTT	CSVEDQGLTALGEPSAEAFF
TRBV19	-	-	TRBJ1-1	15	TGTGCCAGTAGCTTCTATTTCGGGTCGAACACTGAAGCTTTCTTT	CASSFYFGSNTEAFF